The text below deals with one T cell receptor (beta chain). Unique molecular identifiers tagged the TCRbeta library. One entry per CDR3 protein results from TCRdb running MiXCR on the PCR reads. The data show some 520,000 distinct CDR3 sequences, over 25% seen once. The data derive from a study of T-cell reconstitution after alpha-beta-depleted transplantation in children. The V end lost 4 bases, the J end lost 4 bases, and 8 bases lay between the germline ends. In germline, CDR1 is DFQATT, CDR2 SNEGSKA (reference sequence). The CDR3 is made up of 12 amino acids. The sequence was obtained from a human donor who donated a stem cell graft to a child with aplastic anemia. The J gene is TRBJ1-5, the V gene TRBV20-1; no clear D. The sequences come from PBMCs from the stem cell graft donor, collected from the stem cell graft. The CDR3 sequence: CSATDPNQPQHF. The CDR3, as DNA: TGCAGTGCTACCGACCCTAATCAGCCCCAGCATTTT.